This TCR beta chain was profiled in a study of T cell changes during pregnancy in multiple sclerosis. Clones were sequenced by immunoSEQ multiplex PCR, and TCRdb holds only the in-frame ones, with some missing. The data hold about 93,000 clones, with about nine tenths observed a single time. V was clipped by 1 base and J by 6 bases, with 12 bases between them. CDR1 LGHNA and CDR2 YSLEER come from the germline V gene. The length of the CDR3 is 14 residues. Sample: peripheral blood, taken after pregnancy. This chain connects TRBV4-3 to TRBJ1-2; the D is unclear. This clonotype originated in a female donor in good health, enrolled as a control in a pregnancy study. The CDR3 DNA reads as TGCGCCAGCAGCCAAGGGATCGGGGTGAATGGCTACACCTTC. Translating it yields CASSQGIGVNGYTF.